This TCR beta chain comes out of a study of T cell repertoires in cytomegalovirus infection. Background on the study: In the study, CMV epitopes included recently identified HLA-C-restricted and well-studied HLA-B-restricted ones.

Study results and caveats: The response measured ex vivo was dominated by TCR beta clonotypes (HLA-C-restricted and CMV-specific).

Germline V gene lookup returns CDR1 MNHEY and CDR2 SVGAGI. This CDR3 is built from 15 residues. Unmatched junction bases numbered 12, after V lost 8 bases and J lost 3 bases. This clonotype was seen only a few times. The antigen remains unidentified. TCRdb itself ran the reads through MiXCR, one entry per CDR3 protein. The repertoire holds 300,000 to 400,000 distinct CDR3 sequences, with 25% to 30% as singletons. The source material was cultured PBMCs, sampled from culture after CMV antigen stimulation. This TCR derives from a human donor in good health (CMV status not recorded). Some clones in this sample may be carry-over from other donors' samples. The chain joins TRBV6-5 to TRBJ1-1; TRBD1 agrees at 7 bases. DNA for the CDR3: TGTGCCAGCTTCGACCGGGAGGGGGCTTACACTGAAGCTTTCTTT. It specifies CASFDREGAYTEAFF.